This T cell receptor (beta chain) was obtained from a study of Ad26.COV2.S vaccination and SARS-CoV-2 variants. Profiled with immunoSEQ multiplex PCR; TCRdb holds only in-frame clones, not every one. The sample carries around 370,000 clones, 70% to 90% recorded once. As for treatment: 15 to 20 received Ad26.COV2.S at low or high dose, single or two shots; 5 received placebo; per-sample allocation not given. Collection of the samples took place on day 63 after the first injection of vaccine or placebo. The CDR3 has 13 amino acids. V lost 2 bases to trimming and J lost 9 bases, with 11 bases between them.

This rearrangement joins TRBV12-3 or TRBV12-4 to TRBJ2-1, with D perhaps matching TRBD2 (5 bases). The clonotype comes from a person aged 18 to 59 who received the Ad26.COV2.S COVID-19 vaccine or a placebo. Sequences were derived from peripheral blood, sampled in a trial of Ad26.COV2.S vaccine versus placebo. The DNA of the CDR3 is TGTGCCAGCAGTTTATCAACGGGGTTTGAGCAGTTCTTC. Translation: CASSLSTGFEQFF.